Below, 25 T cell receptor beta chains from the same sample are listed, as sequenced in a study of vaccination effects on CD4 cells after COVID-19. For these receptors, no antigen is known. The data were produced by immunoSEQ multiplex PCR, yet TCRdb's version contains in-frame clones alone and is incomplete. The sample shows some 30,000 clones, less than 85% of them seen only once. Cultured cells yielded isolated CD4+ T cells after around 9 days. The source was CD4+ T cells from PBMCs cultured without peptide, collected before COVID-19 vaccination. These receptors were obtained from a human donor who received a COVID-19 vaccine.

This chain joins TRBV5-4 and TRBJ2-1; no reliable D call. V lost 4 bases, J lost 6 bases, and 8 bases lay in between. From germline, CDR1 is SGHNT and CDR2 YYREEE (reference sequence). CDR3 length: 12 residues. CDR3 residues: CASSRGGNEQFF. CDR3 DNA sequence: TGTGCCAGCAGCCGCGGTGGCAATGAGCAGTTCTTC.

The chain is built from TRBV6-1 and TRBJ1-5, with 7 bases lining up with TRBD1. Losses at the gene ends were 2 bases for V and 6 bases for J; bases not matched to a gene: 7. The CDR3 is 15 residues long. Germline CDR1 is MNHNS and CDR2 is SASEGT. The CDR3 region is CASSEMLEGAQPQHF. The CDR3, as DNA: TGTGCCAGCAGTGAAATGTTGGAGGGGGCTCAGCCCCAGCATTTT.

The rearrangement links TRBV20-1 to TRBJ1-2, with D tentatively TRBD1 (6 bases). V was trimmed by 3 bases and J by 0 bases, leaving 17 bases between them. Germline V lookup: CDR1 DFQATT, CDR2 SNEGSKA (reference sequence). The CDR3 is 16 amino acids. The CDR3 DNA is TGCAGTGCTAGTAGTCACTCACAGGGCTCTAACTATGGCTACACCTTC. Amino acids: CSASSHSQGSNYGYTF.

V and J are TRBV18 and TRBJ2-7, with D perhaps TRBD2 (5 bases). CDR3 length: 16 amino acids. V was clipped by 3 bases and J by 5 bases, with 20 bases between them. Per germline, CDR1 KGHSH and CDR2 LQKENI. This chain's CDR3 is CASSPQSSSDAHEQYF. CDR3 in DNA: TGTGCCAGCTCACCTCAGTCTAGCTCAGATGCCCACGAGCAGTACTTC.

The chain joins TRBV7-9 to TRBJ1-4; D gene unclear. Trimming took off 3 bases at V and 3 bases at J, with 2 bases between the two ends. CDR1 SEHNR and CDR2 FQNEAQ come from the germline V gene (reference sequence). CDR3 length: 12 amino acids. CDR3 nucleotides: TGTGCCAGCAGCTTGTCTAATGAAAAACTGTTTTTT. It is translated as CASSLSNEKLFF.

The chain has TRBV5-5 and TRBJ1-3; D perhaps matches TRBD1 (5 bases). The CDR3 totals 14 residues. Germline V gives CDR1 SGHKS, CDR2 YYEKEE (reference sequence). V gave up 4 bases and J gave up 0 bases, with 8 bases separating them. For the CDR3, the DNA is TGTGCCAGCAGCCGGGGGGACTCTGGAAACACCATATATTTT. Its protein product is CASSRGDSGNTIYF.

CDR3 amino acids: CASSHSPANSDTQYF. The CDR3 region has the DNA TGTGCCAGCAGCCACTCCCCCGCCAACTCAGATACGCAGTATTTT. The chain uses TRBV11-1 and TRBJ2-3; no definite D call. Germline V gives CDR1 SGHAT, CDR2 FQDESV (reference sequence). The CDR3 has 15 residues. Trimming took off 5 bases at V and 4 bases at J, with 16 bases between the two ends.

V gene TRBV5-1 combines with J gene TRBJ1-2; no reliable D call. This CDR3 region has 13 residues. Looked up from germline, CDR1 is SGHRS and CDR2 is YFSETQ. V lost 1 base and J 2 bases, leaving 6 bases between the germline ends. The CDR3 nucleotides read TGCGCCAGCAGCTTGTTAGGCAACTATGGCTACACCTTC. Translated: CASSLLGNYGYTF. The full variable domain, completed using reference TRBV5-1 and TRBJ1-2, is KAGVTQTPRYLIKTRGQQVTLSCSPISGHRSVSWYQQTPGQGLQFLFEYFSETQRNKGNFPGRFSGRQFSNSRSEMNVSTLELGDSALYLCASSLLGNYGYTFGSGTRLTVV.

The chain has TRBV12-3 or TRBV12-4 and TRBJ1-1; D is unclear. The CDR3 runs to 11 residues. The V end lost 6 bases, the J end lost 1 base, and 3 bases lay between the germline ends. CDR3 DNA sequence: TGTGCCAGCAGCCGGAACACTGAAGCTTTCTTT. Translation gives CASSRNTEAFF.

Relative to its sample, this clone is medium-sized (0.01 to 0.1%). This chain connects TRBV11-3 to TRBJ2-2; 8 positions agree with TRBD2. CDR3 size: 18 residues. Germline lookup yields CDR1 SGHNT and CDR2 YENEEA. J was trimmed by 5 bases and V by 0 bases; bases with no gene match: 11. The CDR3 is CASSLEQSGTRSTGELFF. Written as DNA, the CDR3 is TGTGCCAGCAGCTTAGAGCAGTCCGGGACTAGATCTACCGGGGAGCTGTTTTTT.

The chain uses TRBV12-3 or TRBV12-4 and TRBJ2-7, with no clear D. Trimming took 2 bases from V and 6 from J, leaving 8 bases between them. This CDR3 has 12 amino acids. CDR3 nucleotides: TGTGCCAGCAGTTTAAGACTCTCCGAGCAGTACTTC. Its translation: CASSLRLSEQYF.

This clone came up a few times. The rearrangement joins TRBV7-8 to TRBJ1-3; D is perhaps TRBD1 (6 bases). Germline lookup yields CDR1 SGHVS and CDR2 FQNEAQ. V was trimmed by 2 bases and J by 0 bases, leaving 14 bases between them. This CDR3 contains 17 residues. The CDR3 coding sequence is TGTGCCAGCAGCTTAACTAGCGGACAGCACTCTGGAAACACCATATATTTT. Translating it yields CASSLTSGQHSGNTIYF. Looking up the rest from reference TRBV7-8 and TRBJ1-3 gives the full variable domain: GAGVSQSPRYKVAKRGQDVALRCDPISGHVSLFWYQQALGQGPEFLTYFQNEAQLDKSGLPSDRFFAERPEGSVSTLKIQRTQQEDSAVYLCASSLTSGQHSGNTIYFGEGSWLTVV.

Here the CDR3 DNA reads TGTGCCAGCAGCCAGAGTAGCACAGATACGCAGTATTTT. Translation gives CASSQSSTDTQYF. V gene TRBV3-1 (or the pseudogene TRBV3-2) combines with J gene TRBJ2-3; D uncertain. Between the trimmed V and J ends, which lost 3 bases and 0 bases, there was a span of 4 bases. The CDR3 runs to 13 residues. CDR1 and CDR2 from the germline V gene are LGHDT and YNNKEL (reference sequence).

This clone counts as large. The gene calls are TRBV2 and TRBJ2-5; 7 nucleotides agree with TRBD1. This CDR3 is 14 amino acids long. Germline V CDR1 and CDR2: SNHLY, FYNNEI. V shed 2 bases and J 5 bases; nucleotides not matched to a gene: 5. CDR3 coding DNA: TGTGCCAGCAGTGAATCCCACAGGGGCGAGACCCAGTACTTC. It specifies CASSESHRGETQYF. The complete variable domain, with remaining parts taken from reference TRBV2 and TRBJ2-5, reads EPEVTQTPSHQVTQMGQEVILRCVPISNHLYFYWYRQILGQKVEFLVSFYNNEISEKSEIFDDQFSVERPDGSNFTLKIRSTKLEDSAMYFCASSESHRGETQYFGPGTRLLVL.

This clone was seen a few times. The CDR3, as DNA: TGCGCCAGCAGCCAAGATACCGGGGTTGGCTACACCTTC. Encoded protein: CASSQDTGVGYTF. V is TRBV4-1 and J is TRBJ1-2; D is uncertain. The germline V and J ends were trimmed by 0 bases and 7 bases, with 9 bases remaining between them. This CDR3 comprises 13 residues. Looked up from germline, CDR1 is MGHRA and CDR2 is YSYEKL.

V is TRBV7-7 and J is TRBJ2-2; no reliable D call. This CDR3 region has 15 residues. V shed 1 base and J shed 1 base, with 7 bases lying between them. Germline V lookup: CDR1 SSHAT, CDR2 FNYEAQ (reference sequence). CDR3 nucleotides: TGTGCCAGCAGCTTAGTATCCGGGAACACCGGGGAGCTGTTTTTT. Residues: CASSLVSGNTGELFF.

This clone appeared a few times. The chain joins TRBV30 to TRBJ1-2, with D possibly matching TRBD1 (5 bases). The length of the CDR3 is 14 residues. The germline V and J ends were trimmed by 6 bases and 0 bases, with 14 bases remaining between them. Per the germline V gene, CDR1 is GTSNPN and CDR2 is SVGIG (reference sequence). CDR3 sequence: CACPRDRTNYGYTF. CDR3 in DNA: TGTGCCTGTCCCCGGGACCGCACTAACTATGGCTACACCTTC.

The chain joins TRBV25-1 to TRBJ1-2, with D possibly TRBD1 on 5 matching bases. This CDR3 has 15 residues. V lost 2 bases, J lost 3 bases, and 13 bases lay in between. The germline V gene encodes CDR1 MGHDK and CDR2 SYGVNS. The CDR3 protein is CASSEPAGTDYGYTF. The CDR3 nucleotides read TGTGCCAGCAGTGAACCCGCCGGGACCGACTATGGCTACACCTTC.

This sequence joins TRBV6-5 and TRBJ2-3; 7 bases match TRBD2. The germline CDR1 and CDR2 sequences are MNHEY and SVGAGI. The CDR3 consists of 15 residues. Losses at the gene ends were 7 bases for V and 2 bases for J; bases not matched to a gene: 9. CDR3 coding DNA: TGTGCCAGCAAGGGACTAAAGGGGATCACAGATACGCAGTATTTT. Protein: CASKGLKGITDTQYF.

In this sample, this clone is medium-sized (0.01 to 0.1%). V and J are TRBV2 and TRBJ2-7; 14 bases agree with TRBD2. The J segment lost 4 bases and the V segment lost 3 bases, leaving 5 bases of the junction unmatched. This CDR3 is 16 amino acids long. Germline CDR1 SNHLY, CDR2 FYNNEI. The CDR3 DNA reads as TGTGCCAGCAGTGATGGGGGGACTAGCGGGGGTTACGAGCAGTACTTC. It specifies CASSDGGTSGGYEQYF.

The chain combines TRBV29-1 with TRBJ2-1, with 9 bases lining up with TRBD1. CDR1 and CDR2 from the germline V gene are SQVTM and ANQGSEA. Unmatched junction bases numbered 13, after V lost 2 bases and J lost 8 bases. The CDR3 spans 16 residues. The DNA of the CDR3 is TGCAGCGTTGAACGAGGAGGGGACAGGGTGGGGTATGAGCAGTTCTTC. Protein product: CSVERGGDRVGYEQFF.

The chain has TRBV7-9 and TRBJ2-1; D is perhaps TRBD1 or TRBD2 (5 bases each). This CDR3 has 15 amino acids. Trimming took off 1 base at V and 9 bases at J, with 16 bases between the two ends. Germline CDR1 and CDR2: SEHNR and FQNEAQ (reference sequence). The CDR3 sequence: CASSLEISGAGEQFF. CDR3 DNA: TGTGCCAGCAGCTTAGAGATCTCCGGGGCGGGTGAGCAGTTCTTC.

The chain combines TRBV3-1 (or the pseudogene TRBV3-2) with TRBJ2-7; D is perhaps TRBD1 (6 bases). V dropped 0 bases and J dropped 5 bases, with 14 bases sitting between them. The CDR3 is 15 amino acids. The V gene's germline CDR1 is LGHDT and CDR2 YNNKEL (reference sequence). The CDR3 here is CASSQDPAGADEQYF. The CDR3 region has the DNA TGTGCCAGCAGCCAAGATCCCGCAGGGGCAGACGAGCAGTACTTC.

The CDR3 nucleotides read TGTGCCAGCAGCCCCAGCTCCGGGACTAGGGGGCCAGATACGCAGTATTTT. It codes for CASSPSSGTRGPDTQYF. This sequence joins TRBV11-2 and TRBJ2-3; D may be TRBD2 (8 bases). Germline assignment: CDR1 SGHAT and CDR2 FQNNGV. Trimming pared 5 bases from V and 4 bases from J, leaving 22 bases between. The CDR3 runs 17 residues.

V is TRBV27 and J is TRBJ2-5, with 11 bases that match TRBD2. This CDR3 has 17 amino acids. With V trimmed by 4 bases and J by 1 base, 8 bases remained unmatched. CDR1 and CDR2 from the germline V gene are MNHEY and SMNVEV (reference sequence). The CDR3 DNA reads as TGTGCCAGCAGTTATGGGGAACTAGCGGGGGCCCAAGAGACCCAGTACTTC. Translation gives CASSYGELAGAQETQYF.